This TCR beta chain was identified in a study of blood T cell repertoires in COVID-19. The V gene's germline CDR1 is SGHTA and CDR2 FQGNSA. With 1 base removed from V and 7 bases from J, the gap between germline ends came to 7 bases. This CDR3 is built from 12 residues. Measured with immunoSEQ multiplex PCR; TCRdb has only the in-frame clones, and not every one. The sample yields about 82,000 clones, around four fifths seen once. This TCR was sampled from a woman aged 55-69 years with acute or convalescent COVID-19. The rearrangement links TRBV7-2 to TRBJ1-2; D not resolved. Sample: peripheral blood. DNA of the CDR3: TGTGCCAGCAGCTTAGGCGGGGTTGGCTACACCTTC. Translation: CASSLGGVGYTF.